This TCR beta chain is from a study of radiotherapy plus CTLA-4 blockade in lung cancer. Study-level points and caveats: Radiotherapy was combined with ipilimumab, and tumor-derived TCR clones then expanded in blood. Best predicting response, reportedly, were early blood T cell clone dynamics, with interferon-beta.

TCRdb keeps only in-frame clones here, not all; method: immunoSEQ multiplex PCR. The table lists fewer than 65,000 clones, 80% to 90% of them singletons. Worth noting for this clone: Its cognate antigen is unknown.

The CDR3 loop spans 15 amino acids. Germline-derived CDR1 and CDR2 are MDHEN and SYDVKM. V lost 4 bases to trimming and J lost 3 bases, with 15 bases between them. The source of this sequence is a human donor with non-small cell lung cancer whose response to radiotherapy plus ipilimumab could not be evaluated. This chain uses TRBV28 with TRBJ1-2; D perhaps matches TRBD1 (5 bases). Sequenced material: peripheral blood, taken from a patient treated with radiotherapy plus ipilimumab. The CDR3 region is CASSSGSGGYYGYTF. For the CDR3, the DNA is TGTGCCAGCAGTTCAGGATCCGGGGGGTACTATGGCTACACCTTC.